This T cell receptor (beta chain) was observed in a study of T cells in Graves' hyperthyroidism and ophthalmopathy (dated by TCRdb to between 2019 and 2020). Regarding the research as a whole: A discovery cohort of approximately 97 patients, about 44 with Graves' ophthalmopathy and over 55 with stable Graves' hyperthyroidism, was used to find distinguishing TCR V-J signatures. The 95 to 100 discovery patients were randomly divided into training and test sets at a 7:3 ratio. The paper describes TCR Vbeta CDR3 sequencing of 130 to 150 peripheral blood samples, made up of roughly 40 ophthalmopathy patients, around 78 hyperthyroidism patients and roughly 17 progressor patients. Prospective prediction of ophthalmopathy was tested in an independent validation cohort of fewer than 20 hyperthyroidism patients and roughly 16 patients who later progressed to ophthalmopathy. In addition, the study compared T-cell repertoires in thyroid tissue and in blood from roughly six Graves' hyperthyroidism patients. Once sampling was done, hyperthyroidism patients were given methimazole at a starting dose of 30 mg daily, whereas ophthalmopathy patients were given high-dose intravenous methylprednisolone. Overall study results and their limits: Blood samples also contained most of the expanded thyroid clonotypes (frequency above 0.001), which suggests that blood repertoires may reflect thyroid immune responses. In validation, progression to ophthalmopathy was predicted by the model with 70.59% sensitivity and 72.22% specificity, a median of 6.5 months before onset. Sample size was not statistically predetermined, and investigators were not blinded to group allocation. Ophthalmopathy was separated from stable hyperthyroidism by a 13 V-J signature model, with approximately 86% sensitivity and roughly 81% specificity obtained in cross-validation and 80%/75% obtained in testing.

Any patient with an uncontrolled infection, another autoimmune disease, pregnancy or lactation was excluded. Diagnoses relied on clinical symptoms, serum thyroxine and TRAb, thyroid ultrasound and orbital computed tomography. Total RNA was extracted using Trizol reagent, and RNA quality was assessed on an Agilent 2100 Bioanalyzer. This clonotype was seen once. The antigen it binds to is not known. The junction does not match germline at one end; this may be a read error. TCR beta CDR3 regions were amplified from RNA transcripts. The first round of RT-PCR for the TCR CDR3 was performed with the HTBI primer set and the Qiagen OneStep RT-PCR kit. A second multiplex PCR round built the libraries, followed by size selection and purification. Libraries were sequenced paired-end with 100 bp reads on an Illumina HiSeq2000. As for the original processing: Raw data were processed with SOAPnuke, discarding reads with adapters, uncalled bases, mean Phred below 15, or no exact constant-primer or identifier match. COPE v1.2.5 was used to merge high-quality paired reads, and clonotypes were defined as unique nucleotide sequences. MiTCR v1.1 was used to align clonotypes to the IMGT TRBV, TRBD and TRBJ reference segments. Only V-J combinations with frequency above 0.0001, covering about 99% of repertoires, were analysed. The TCS score was defined as F50 (clonal expansion) divided by E x V (chaos), with BLOSUM62-based TCRdist calculated between CDR3 peptides within each V-J. Welch's t-statistics and random forest reduced around 520 V-J features to 13, which were used in a naive Bayes classifier (R e1071). The similarity between thyroid and blood repertoires was quantified using the Morisita-Horn index. In-frame beta chains were kept once TCRdb had trimmed the public reads at Q25 with fastp and called clones with MiXCR. Rows are combined by CDR3 protein, so each entry shows the most common genes and DNA. These V and J calls originate from TCRdb's pipeline instead of the authors' own analysis. Counted in this sample were approximately 510,000 distinct CDR3 sequences; 40% to 50% of them appeared once. The biggest ten clones account for around 44% of the sample.

The receptor's source is an adult woman with Graves' disease, either hyperthyroidism or ophthalmopathy (not recorded which). Material for sequencing was peripheral blood or thyroid tissue (not recorded which).

The base sequence is TGCGCCAGCAGCCAAGGGAGAGGTTACTCTGGAAACACCTTC. Its amino acids are CASSQGRGYSGNTF. This sequence uses TRBV7-9 and TRBJ1-2; the D gene lacks a confident call. Sequences SEHNR (CDR1) and FQNEAQ (CDR2) are obtained from the germline V gene (reference sequence). The cysteine opens and the phenylalanine closes a CDR3 of 14 amino acids. Just CDR3 DNA is preserved here, 42 bases in frame from base 1.